This T cell receptor beta chain was profiled in a study of post-analysis software for immune sequencing data. CDR3 length: 14 amino acids. Looked up from germline, CDR1 is SEHNR and CDR2 is FQNEAQ (reference sequence). The trim removed 5 bases at V and 5 bases at J, leaving 4 bases unmatched. Unique molecular identifiers featured in each of the TCR beta cDNA libraries. The source material, roughly 0.9 to 11 million T cells, gave rise to about 460,000 cDNA molecules. TCRdb re-called the PCR reads with MiXCR, one entry per CDR3 protein. The table shows hundreds of thousands of distinct CDR3 sequences, with 35% to 40% occurring only once. Points from the study as a whole: Controls significantly exceeded multiple sclerosis patients in normalized Chao1 diversity. In patients, TRBV5-6, TRBV5-1 and TRBV20-1 belonged to roughly 5 TRBV segments found more frequently than in controls. Strong same-batch co-clustering of samples appeared with F measure clustering.

In the case of this clonotype: No antigen is known for it. Given a much more abundant clone one base away, this may be a read error.

The chain uses TRBV7-9 and TRBJ2-1; 9 positions agree with TRBD2. Sequences were obtained from blood. The clonotype comes from a girl aged 5-17 years with multiple sclerosis. The chain's CDR3 is CASSGGLANNEQFF. The CDR3 DNA sequence: TGTGCCAGCAGCGGGGGACTAGCTAACAATGAGCAGTTCTTC.